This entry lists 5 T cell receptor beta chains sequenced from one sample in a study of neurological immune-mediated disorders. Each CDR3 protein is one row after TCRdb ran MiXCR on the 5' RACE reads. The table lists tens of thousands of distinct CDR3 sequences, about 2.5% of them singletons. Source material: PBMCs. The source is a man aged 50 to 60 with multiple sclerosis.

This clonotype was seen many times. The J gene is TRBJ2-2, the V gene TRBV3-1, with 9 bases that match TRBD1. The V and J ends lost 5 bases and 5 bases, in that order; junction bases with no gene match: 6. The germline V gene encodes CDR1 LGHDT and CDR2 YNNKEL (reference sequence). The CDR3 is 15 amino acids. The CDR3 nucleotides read TGTGCCAGCAGCAACGACAGGGGGAGGACCGGGGAGCTGTTTTTT. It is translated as CASSNDRGRTGELFF.

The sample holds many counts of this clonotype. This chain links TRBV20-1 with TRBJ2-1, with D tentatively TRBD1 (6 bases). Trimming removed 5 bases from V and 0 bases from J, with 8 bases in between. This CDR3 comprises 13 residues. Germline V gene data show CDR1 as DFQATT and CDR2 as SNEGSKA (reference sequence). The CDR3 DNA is TGCAGTGCTGACAGGAGCTCCTACAATGAGCAGTTCTTC. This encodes CSADRSSYNEQFF.

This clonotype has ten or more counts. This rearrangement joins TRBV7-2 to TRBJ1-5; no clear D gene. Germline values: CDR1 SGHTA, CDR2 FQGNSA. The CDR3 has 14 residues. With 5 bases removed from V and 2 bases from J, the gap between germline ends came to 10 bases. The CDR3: CASSTAVGNQPQHF. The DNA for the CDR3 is TGTGCCAGCAGCACCGCGGTGGGCAATCAGCCCCAGCATTTT.

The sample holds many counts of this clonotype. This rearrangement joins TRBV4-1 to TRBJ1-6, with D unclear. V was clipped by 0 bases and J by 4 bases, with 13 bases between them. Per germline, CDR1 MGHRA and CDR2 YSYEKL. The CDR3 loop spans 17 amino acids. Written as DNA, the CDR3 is TGCGCCAGCAGCCAAGATCGGGCCAGATTATATAATTCACCCCTCCACTTT. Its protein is CASSQDRARLYNSPLHF.

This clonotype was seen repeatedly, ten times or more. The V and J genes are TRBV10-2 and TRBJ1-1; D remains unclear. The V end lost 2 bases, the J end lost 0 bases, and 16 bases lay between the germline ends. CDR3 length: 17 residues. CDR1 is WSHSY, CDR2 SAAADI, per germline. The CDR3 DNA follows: TGCGCCAGCAGTGAGCGCGAGAGGGCCGTTCTGAACACTGAAGCTTTCTTT. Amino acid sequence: CASSERERAVLNTEAFF.